This TCR beta chain was identified during a study of blood T cell repertoires in COVID-19. Sequencing used immunoSEQ multiplex PCR; TCRdb keeps in-frame clones, though not all of them. Of 120,000 to 150,000 clones listed, roughly 84% are singletons. This CDR3 contains 16 residues. Trimming took 0 bases from V and 3 from J, leaving 14 bases between them. CDR1 and CDR2 (germline): KGHSH, LQKENI. This receptor was identified in a woman aged 50 to 60 who had been exposed to COVID-19. The chain joins TRBV18 to TRBJ1-2; D is unclear. The sequenced sample consisted of PBMCs or T cells enriched from blood (not recorded which). CDR3 loop: CASSPPTSLGHYGYTF. The CDR3 nucleotides read TGTGCCAGCTCACCACCTACGTCCCTTGGCCACTATGGCTACACCTTC.